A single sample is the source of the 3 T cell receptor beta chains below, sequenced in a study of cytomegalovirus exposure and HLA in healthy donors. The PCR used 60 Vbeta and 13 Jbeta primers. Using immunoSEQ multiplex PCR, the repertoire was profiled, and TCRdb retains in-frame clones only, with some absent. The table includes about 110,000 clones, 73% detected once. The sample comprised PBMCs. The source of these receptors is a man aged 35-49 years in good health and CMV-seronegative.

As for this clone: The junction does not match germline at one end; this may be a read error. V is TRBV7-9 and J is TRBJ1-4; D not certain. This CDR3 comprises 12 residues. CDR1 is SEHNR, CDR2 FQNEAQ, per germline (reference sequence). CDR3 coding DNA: TGTTCCAGCAGCTCCCTTAATGAAAAACTGTTTTTT. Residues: CSSSSLNEKLFF.

CDR3 sequence (DNA): TGCAGCGTTGAAGGGGGCGGGGGGGCGTCGGGTGAGCAGTTCTTC. It yields the protein CSVEGGGGASGEQFF. The chain combines TRBV29-1 with TRBJ2-1; 9 bases line up with TRBD2. CDR3 size: 15 residues. V trimming: 1 base; J trimming: 9 bases; junction bases outside the gene matches: 10. In germline, CDR1 is SQVTM, CDR2 ANQGSEA.

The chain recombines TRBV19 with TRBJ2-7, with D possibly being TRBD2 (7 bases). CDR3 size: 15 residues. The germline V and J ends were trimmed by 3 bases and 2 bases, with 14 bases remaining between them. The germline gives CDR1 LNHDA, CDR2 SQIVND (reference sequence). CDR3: CASSITGGETYEQYF. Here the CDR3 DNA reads TGTGCCAGTAGTATTACGGGGGGCGAAACCTACGAGCAGTACTTC.